This T cell receptor (beta chain) was documented in a study of T cell responses to AZD1222 COVID-19 vaccine. Study background: Some second doses came at about 4 weeks and others at about 12 weeks; these were pooled.

Findings and caveats of the study: The sample set comprised mostly white British donors with more females, and clonal diversity was possibly underestimated. Per reports, nearly half of all spike-specific TCRs target regions that are unmutated in variants.

Notes on this clone: As yet, its antigen is unknown.

Libraries were prepared by immunoSEQ multiplex PCR; TCRdb keeps only in-frame clonotypes and omits some of them. The table includes more than 65,000 clones, 70% to 80% detected once. Germline trimming cut 8 bases from V and 4 bases from J; bases unmatched to any gene: 4. CDR1 and CDR2 from the germline V gene are KGHSH and LQKENI. The CDR3 runs to 14 residues. The specimen was peripheral blood, collected on day 0 of AZD1222 vaccination. This chain joins TRBV18 and TRBJ2-7, with 14 bases fitting TRBD2. This sequence was found in an adult in good health. This CDR3 is CASHGTSGSYEQYF. The CDR3 nucleotides read TGTGCCAGCCACGGGACTAGCGGGAGTTACGAGCAGTACTTC.